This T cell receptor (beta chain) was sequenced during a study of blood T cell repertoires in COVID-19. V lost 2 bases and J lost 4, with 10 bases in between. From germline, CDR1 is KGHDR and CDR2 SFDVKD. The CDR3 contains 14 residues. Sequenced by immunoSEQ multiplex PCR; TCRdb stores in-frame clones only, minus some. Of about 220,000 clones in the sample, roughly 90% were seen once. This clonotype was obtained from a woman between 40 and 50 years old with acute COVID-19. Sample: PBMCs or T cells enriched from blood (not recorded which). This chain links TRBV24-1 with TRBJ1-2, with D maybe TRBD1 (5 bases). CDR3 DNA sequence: TGTGCCACCAGTGATTGGCAGGGTCGCTATGGCTACACCTTC. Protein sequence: CATSDWQGRYGYTF.